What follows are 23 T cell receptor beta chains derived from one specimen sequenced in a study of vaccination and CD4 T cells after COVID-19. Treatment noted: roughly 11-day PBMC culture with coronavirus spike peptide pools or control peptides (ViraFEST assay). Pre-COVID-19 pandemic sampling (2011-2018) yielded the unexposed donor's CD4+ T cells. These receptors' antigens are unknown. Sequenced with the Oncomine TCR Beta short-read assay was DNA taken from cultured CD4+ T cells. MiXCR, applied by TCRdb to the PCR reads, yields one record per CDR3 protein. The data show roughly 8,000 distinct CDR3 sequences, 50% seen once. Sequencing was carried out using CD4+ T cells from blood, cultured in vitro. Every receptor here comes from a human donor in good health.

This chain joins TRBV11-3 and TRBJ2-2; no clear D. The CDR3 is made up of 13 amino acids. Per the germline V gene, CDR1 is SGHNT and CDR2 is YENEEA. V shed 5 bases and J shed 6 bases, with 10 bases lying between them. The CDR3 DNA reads TGTGCCAGCAGCCCCCGGGTTTCCGGGGAGCTGTTTTTT. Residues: CASSPRVSGELFF. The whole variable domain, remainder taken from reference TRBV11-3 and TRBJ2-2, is EAGVVQSPRYKIIEKKQPVAFWCNPISGHNTLYWYLQNLGQGPELLIRYENEEAVDDSQLPKDRFSAERLKGVDSTLKIQPAELGDSAVYLCASSPRVSGELFFGEGSRLTVL.

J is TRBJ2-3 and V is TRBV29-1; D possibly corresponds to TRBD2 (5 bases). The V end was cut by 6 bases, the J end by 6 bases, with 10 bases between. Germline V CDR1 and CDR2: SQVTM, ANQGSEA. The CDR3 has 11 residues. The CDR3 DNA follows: TGCAGCGTCCGTAGCGTGGATACGCAGTATTTT. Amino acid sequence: CSVRSVDTQYF.

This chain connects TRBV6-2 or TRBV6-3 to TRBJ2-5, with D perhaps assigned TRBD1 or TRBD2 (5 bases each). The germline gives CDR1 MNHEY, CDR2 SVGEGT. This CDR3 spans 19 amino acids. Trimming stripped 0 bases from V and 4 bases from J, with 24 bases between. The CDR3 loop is CASSYSISRVVGSGETQYF. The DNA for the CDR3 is TGTGCCAGCAGTTACTCAATTTCCAGGGTTGTAGGCAGCGGAGAGACCCAGTACTTC.

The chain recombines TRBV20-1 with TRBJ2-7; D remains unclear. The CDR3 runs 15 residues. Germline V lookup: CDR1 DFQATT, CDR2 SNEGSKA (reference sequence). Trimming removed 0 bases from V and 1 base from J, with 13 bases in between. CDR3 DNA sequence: TGCAGTGCTAGAGAGGAGCGACCAATGTCCTACGAGCAGTACTTC. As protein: CSAREERPMSYEQYF.

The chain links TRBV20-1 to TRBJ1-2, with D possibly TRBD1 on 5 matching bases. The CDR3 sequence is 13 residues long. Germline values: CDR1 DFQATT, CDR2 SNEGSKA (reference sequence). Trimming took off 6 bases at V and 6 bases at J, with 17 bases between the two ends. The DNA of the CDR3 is TGCAGTGCCCATCGGGGGGAGGTAGATGGCTACACCTTC. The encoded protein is CSAHRGEVDGYTF.

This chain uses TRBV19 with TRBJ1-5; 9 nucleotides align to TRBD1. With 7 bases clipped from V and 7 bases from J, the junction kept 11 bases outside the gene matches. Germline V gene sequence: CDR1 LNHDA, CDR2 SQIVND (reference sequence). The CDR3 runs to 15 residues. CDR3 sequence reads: CASTTRGTGNQPQHF. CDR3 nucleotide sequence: TGTGCCAGTACCACCCGTGGGACAGGGAACCAGCCCCAGCATTTT.

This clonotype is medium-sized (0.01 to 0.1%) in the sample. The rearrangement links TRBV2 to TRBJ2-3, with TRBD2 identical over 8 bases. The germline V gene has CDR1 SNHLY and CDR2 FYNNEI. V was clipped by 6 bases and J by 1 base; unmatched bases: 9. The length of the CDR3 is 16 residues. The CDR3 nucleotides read TGTGCCAGCAGGAGGGACCTGCGGGAGGGCACAGATACGCAGTATTTT. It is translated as CASRRDLREGTDTQYF.

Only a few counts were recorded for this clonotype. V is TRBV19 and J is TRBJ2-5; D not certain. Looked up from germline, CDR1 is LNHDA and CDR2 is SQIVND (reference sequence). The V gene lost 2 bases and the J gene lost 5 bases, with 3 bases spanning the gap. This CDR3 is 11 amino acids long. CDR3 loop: CASSIMETQYF. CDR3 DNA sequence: TGTGCCAGTAGTATAATGGAGACCCAGTACTTC.

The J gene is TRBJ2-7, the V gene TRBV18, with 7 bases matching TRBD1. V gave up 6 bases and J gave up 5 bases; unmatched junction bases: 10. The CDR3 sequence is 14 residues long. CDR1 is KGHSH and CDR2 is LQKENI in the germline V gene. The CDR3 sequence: CASSRGQAENEQYF. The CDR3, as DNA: TGTGCCAGCTCTAGGGGGCAGGCGGAAAACGAGCAGTACTTC.

The CDR3 region is CASSQRTSGIQTHYEQYF. The CDR3 DNA reads as TGTGCCAGCAGCCAGAGGACTAGCGGGATCCAGACCCACTACGAGCAGTACTTC. The chain employs TRBV7-8 and TRBJ2-7; the match to TRBD2 covers 12 bases. CDR1 SGHVS and CDR2 FQNEAQ come from the germline V gene. The CDR3 is 18 residues long. Losses at the gene ends were 5 bases for V and 3 bases for J; bases not matched to a gene: 14.

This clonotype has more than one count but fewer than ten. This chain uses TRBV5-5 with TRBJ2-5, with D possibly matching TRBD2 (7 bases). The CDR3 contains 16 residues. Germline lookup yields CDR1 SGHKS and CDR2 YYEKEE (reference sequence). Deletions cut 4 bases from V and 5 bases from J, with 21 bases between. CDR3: CASSLQGTTWGETQYF. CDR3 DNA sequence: TGTGCCAGCAGCCTTCAGGGGACTACCTGGGGGGAGACCCAGTACTTC.

The CDR3 loop reads CASSPGTSGGMRYNEQFF. The CDR3 region has the DNA TGTGCCAGCAGCCCCGGGACTAGCGGGGGGATGAGATACAATGAGCAGTTCTTC. The chain recombines TRBV7-9 with TRBJ2-1, with 15 bases identical to TRBD2. The germline V gene has CDR1 SEHNR and CDR2 FQNEAQ (reference sequence). The junction had 9 bases not matched to a gene; V was cut back by 5 bases and J by 4 bases. The length of the CDR3 is 18 residues.

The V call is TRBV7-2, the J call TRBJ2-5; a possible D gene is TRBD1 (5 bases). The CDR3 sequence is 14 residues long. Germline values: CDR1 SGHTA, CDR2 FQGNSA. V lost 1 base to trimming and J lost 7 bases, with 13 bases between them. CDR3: CASSLGGVVTTQYF. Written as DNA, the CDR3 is TGTGCCAGCAGCTTAGGGGGCGTGGTCACGACCCAGTACTTC.

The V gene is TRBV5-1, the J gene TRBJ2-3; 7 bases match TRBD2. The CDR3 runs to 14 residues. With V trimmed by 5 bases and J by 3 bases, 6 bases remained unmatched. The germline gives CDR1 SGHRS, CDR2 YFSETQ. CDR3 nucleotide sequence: TGCGCCAGCAGAGCGGGATATACTACAGATACGCAGTATTTT. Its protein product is CASRAGYTTDTQYF.

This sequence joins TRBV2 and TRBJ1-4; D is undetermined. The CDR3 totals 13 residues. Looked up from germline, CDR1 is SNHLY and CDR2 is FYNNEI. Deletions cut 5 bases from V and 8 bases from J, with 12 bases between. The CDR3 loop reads CASSLLLREKLFF. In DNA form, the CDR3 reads TGTGCCAGCAGTTTACTGTTAAGGGAAAAACTGTTTTTT.

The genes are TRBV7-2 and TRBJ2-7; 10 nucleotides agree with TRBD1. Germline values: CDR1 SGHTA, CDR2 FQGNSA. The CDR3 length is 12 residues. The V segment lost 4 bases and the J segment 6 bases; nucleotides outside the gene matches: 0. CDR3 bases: TGTGCCAGCAGCTGGACAGGGGGCGAGCAGTACTTC. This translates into CASSWTGGEQYF.

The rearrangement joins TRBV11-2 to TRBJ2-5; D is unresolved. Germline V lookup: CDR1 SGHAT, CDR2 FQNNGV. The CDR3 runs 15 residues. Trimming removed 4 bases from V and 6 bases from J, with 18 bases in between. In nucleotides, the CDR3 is TGTGCCAGCAGCTCCCCCTCCGTCGTGGAAAAGACCCAGTACTTC. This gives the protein CASSSPSVVEKTQYF.

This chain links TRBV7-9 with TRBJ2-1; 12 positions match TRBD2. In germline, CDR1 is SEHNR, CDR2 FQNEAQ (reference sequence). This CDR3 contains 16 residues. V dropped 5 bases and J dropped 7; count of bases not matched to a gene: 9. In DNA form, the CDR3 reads TGTGCCAGCAGCCCAACGACTAGCGGGAGTAGGAATGAGCAGTTCTTC. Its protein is CASSPTTSGSRNEQFF. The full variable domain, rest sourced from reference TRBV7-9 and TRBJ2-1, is DTGVSQNPRHKITKRGQNVTFRCDPISEHNRLYWYRQTLGQGPEFLTYFQNEAQLEKSRLLSDRFSAERPKGSFSTLEIQRTEQGDSAMYLCASSPTTSGSRNEQFFGPGTRLTVL.

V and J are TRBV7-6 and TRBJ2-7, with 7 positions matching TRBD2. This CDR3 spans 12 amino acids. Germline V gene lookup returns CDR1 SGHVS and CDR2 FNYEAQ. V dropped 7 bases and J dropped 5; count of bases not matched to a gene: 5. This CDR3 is CASTGGGDEQYF. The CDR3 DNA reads TGTGCCAGCACTGGGGGGGGGGACGAGCAGTACTTC.

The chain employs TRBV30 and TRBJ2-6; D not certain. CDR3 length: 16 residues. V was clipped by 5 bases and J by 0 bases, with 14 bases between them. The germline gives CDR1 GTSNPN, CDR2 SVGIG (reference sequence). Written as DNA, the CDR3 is TGTGCCTGGGCTCACCCGCCTCTCTCTGGGGCCAACGTCCTGACTTTC. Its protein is CAWAHPPLSGANVLTF.

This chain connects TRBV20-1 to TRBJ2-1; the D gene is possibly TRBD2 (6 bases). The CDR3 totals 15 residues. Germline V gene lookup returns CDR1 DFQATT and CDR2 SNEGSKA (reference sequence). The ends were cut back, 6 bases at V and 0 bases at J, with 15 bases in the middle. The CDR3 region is CSAAGAGTSYNEQFF. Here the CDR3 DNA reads TGCAGTGCGGCAGGTGCGGGGACCTCCTACAATGAGCAGTTCTTC.

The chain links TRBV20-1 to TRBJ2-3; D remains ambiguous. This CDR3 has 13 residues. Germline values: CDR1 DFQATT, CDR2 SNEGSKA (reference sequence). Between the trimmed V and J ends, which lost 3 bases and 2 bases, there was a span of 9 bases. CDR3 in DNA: TGCAGTGCTAGTTCATGGGACACAGATACGCAGTATTTT. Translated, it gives CSASSWDTDTQYF.

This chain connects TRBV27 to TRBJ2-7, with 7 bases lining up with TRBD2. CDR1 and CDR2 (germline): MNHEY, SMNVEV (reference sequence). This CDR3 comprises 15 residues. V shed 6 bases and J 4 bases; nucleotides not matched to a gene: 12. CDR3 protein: CASSWGAGSGYEQYF. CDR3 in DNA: TGTGCCAGCAGCTGGGGAGCGGGGTCAGGGTACGAGCAGTACTTC.